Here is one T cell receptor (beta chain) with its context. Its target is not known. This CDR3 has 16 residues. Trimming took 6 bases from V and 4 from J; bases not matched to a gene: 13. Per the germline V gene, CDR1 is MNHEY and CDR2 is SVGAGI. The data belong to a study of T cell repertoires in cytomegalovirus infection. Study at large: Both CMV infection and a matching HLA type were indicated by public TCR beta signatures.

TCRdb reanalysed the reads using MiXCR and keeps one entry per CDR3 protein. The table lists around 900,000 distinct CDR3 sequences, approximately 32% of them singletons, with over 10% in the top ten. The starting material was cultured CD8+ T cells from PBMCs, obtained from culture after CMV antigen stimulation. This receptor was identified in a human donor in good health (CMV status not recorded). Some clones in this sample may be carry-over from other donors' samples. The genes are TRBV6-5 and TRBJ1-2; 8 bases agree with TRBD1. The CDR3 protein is CASSPRDRNPFYGYTF. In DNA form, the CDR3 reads TGTGCCAGCAGCCCCCGGGACAGGAACCCTTTCTATGGCTACACCTTC.